This T cell receptor (beta chain) was sequenced in a study of T cell changes during pregnancy in multiple sclerosis (dated by TCRdb to between 2017 and 2020). Looking at the study overall: The study examined how the T cell repertoire changed over the course of pregnancy in women with multiple sclerosis.

The junction shows trimming of 0 bases on V and 4 bases on J, plus 9 bases between the germline ends. CDR3 length: 14 amino acids, cysteine to phenylalanine. Only the CDR3 DNA stays, 42 bases, in frame from base 1. The germline V gene provides CDR1 MNHEY and CDR2 SVGAGI. Library preparation was by the immunoSEQ multiplex PCR assay. The table comes from immuneACCESS by way of TCRdb, which keeps in-frame sequences with V and J called. Part of the clones is missing from these tables; in studies checked, under half for an unresolved V gene and the rest for unknown reasons. In this sample the table shows 65,000 to 95,000 clones, under 95% of which occur a single time. In total, the top ten clones hold about 2.5% of the sample. About this clone itself: Its antigen remains undetermined. No much larger clone exists at a distance of one base, and base qualities are not known.

Sequenced here: peripheral blood, sampled after pregnancy. The TCR was taken from a female donor in good health, enrolled as a control in a pregnancy study. The V and J genes are TRBV6-5 and TRBJ1-1; TRBD1 is possibly the D segment (5 matching bases). For the CDR3, the sequence is CASSYSGGGTEAFF. The nucleotide sequence reads as follows: TGTGCCAGCAGTTACTCCGGGGGGGGCACTGAAGCTTTCTTT.